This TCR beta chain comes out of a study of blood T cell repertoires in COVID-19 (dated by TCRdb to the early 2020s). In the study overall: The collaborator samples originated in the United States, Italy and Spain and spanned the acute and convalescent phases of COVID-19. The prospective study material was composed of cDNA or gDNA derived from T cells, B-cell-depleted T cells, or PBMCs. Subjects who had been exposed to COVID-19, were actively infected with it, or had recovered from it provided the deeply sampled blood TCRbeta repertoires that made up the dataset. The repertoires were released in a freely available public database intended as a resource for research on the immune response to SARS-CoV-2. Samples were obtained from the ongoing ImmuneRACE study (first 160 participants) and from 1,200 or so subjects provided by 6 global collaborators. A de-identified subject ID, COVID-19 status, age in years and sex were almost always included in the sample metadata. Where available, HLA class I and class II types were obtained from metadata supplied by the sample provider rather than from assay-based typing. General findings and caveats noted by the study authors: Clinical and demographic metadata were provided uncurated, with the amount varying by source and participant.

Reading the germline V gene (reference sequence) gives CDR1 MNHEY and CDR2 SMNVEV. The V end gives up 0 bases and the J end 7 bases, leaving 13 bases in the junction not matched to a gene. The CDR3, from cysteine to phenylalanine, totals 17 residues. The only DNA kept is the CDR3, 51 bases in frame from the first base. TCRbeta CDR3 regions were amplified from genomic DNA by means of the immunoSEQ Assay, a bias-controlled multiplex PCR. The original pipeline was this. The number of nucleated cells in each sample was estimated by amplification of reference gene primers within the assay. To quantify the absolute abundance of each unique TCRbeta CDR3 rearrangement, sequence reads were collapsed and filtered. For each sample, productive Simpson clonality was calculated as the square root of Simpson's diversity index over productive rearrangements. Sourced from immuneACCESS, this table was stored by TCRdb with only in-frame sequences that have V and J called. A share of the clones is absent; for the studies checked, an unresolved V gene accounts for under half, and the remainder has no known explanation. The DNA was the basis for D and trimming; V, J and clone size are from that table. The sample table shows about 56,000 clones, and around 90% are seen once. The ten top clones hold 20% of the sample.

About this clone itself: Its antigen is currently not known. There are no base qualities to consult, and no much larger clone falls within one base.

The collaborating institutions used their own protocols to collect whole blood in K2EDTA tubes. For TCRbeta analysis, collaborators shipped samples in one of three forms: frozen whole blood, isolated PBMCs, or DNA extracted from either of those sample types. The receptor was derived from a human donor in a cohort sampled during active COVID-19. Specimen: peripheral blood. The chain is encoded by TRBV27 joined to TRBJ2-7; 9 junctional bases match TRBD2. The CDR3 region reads CASSLSQGAGGLQEQYF. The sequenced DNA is TGTGCCAGCAGTTTATCCCAAGGGGCGGGGGGGCTTCAAGAGCAGTACTTC.